These 20 T cell receptor beta chains share one sample of origin, sequenced in a study of shared clonotypes between healthy human individuals. Sequenced by immunoSEQ multiplex PCR; TCRdb stores in-frame clones only, minus some. Among some 980,000 clones, around 80% were seen once, and the ten largest hold roughly 1.5%. The sample comprised memory CD4+ T cells sorted from blood. Subset: CD45RA-negative fraction. The receptor source for this set is a man younger than 30 in good health.

On this clone: The identical CDR3 is also encoded by other nucleotide sequences in the sample. The chain carries TRBV18 and TRBJ2-3; D not certain. Germline V gene sequence: CDR1 KGHSH, CDR2 LQKENI. Trimming removed 3 bases from V and 1 base from J, with 8 bases in between. The CDR3 spans 14 residues. CDR3 amino acids: CASSPGSGTDTQYF. The CDR3 nucleotides read TGTGCCAGCTCACCGGGCAGTGGCACAGATACGCAGTATTTT.

This chain links TRBV19 with TRBJ1-4, with D unclear. The CDR3 covers 14 residues. Germline assignment: CDR1 LNHDA and CDR2 SQIVND (reference sequence). The germline V and J ends were trimmed by 4 bases and 5 bases, with 11 bases remaining between them. The DNA for the CDR3 is TGTGCCAGTAGTAGTCAGTACCAGAATGAAAAACTGTTTTTT. As protein: CASSSQYQNEKLFF.

Many counts were recorded for this clone. The rearrangement links TRBV4-3 to TRBJ2-3; D unclear. CDR3 length: 14 residues. Between the trimmed V and J ends, which lost 0 bases and 0 bases, there was a span of 4 bases. From germline, CDR1 is LGHNA and CDR2 YSLEER. The CDR3 sequence is CASSQEQSTDTQYF. The CDR3 DNA reads as TGCGCCAGCAGCCAAGAACAGAGCACAGATACGCAGTATTTT.

The chain combines TRBV10-3 with TRBJ2-3; 10 nucleotides agree with TRBD2. Germline CDR1 is ENHRY and CDR2 is SYGVKD. V shed 1 base, J shed 5 bases, and the junction held 12 bases outside the gene matches. The CDR3 loop spans 18 amino acids. CDR3 amino acids: CAISEWNGKRGGQDTQYF. The CDR3 nucleotides read TGTGCCATCAGTGAGTGGAATGGAAAGCGGGGGGGGCAAGATACGCAGTATTTT.

The table lists this clone with a few counts. The chain couples TRBV7-9 to TRBJ2-3; D call uncertain. The germline V and J ends were trimmed by 0 bases and 0 bases, with 13 bases remaining between them. The V gene's germline CDR1 is SEHNR and CDR2 FQNEAQ (reference sequence). CDR3 size: 17 residues. The CDR3 region is CASSLARSTPSTDTQYF. CDR3 sequence (DNA): TGTGCCAGCAGCTTAGCGAGATCTACCCCTAGCACAGATACGCAGTATTTT.

About this clone: The same CDR3 also results from other DNA sequences found in this sample. The rearrangement links TRBV2 to TRBJ2-3; 11 nucleotides line up with TRBD2. The V gene's germline CDR1 is SNHLY and CDR2 FYNNEI. The CDR3 totals 15 residues. V trimming: 6 bases; J trimming: 2 bases; junction bases outside the gene matches: 4. The CDR3 region is CASSVAGGPTDTQYF. In DNA form, the CDR3 reads TGTGCCAGCAGCGTAGCGGGGGGGCCCACAGATACGCAGTATTTT. Full variable domain (remainder filled in from reference TRBV2 and TRBJ2-3): EPEVTQTPSHQVTQMGQEVILRCVPISNHLYFYWYRQILGQKVEFLVSFYNNEISEKSEIFDDQFSVERPDGSNFTLKIRSTKLEDSAMYFCASSVAGGPTDTQYFGPGTRLTVL.

This clone was counted between two and nine times. The rearrangement joins TRBV5-1 to TRBJ1-4, with 7 positions matching TRBD1. Germline CDR1 is SGHRS and CDR2 is YFSETQ. V lost 5 bases, J lost 3 bases, and 4 bases stayed unmatched. There are 14 residues in the CDR3. The chain's CDR3 is CASRYDRANEKLFF. CDR3 bases: TGCGCCAGCAGGTACGACAGGGCTAATGAAAAACTGTTTTTT.

The rearrangement joins TRBV25-1 to TRBJ1-2, with D possibly TRBD1 on 6 matching bases. The CDR3 is made up of 14 amino acids. V shed 4 bases and J shed 3 bases, with 12 bases lying between them. From germline, CDR1 is MGHDK and CDR2 SYGVNS. CDR3: CASSGAGVDYGYTF. Here the CDR3 DNA reads TGTGCCAGCAGTGGCGCAGGGGTAGACTATGGCTACACCTTC.

This clone showed up just once. V usage is TRBV9 and J usage is TRBJ2-5; D remains ambiguous. Germline V gene data show CDR1 as SGDLS and CDR2 as YYNGEE. Trimming stripped 1 base from V and 4 bases from J, with 14 bases between. This CDR3 region has 15 residues. The DNA of the CDR3 is TGTGCCAGCAGCGTATGGACGTCCGACGCAGAGACCCAGTACTTC. This gives the protein CASSVWTSDAETQYF. Supplemented by reference TRBV9 and TRBJ2-5, the full variable domain reads DSGVTQTPKHLITATGQRVTLRCSPRSGDLSVYWYQQSLDQGLQFLIQYYNGEERAKGNILERFSAQQFPDLHSELNLSSLELGDSALYFCASSVWTSDAETQYFGPGTRLLVL.

The chain joins TRBV7-2 to TRBJ2-1, with a possible D match to TRBD1 (6 bases). CDR1 and CDR2 (germline): SGHTA, FQGNSA. This CDR3 spans 17 amino acids. Trimming stripped 0 bases from V and 2 bases from J, with 14 bases between. In nucleotides, the CDR3 is TGTGCCAGCAGCTTAGCACTTGCGGCAGGGGCCTACAATGAGCAGTTCTTC. This translates into CASSLALAAGAYNEQFF. The whole variable domain, remainder taken from reference TRBV7-2 and TRBJ2-1, is GAGVSQSPSNKVTEKGKDVELRCDPISGHTALYWYRQSLGQGLEFLIYFQGNSAPDKSGLPSDRFSAERTGGSVSTLTIQRTQQEDSAVYLCASSLALAAGAYNEQFFGPGTRLTVL.

This clone was recorded a few times. The V call is TRBV11-2, the J call TRBJ2-3, with 12 bases matching TRBD1. The CDR3 extends over 16 amino acids. Per germline, CDR1 SGHAT and CDR2 FQNNGV. Trimming removed 5 bases from V and 6 bases from J; junction bases left unmatched: 9. CDR3 protein: CASSVRDRGRTDTQYF. CDR3 sequence (DNA): TGTGCCAGCAGCGTCCGGGACAGGGGGCGAACGGATACGCAGTATTTT.

The V call is TRBV5-1, the J call TRBJ2-1; TRBD1 is a possible D gene (6 bases). V gave up 3 bases and J gave up 7 bases, with 11 bases separating them. Germline CDR1 reads SGHRS; CDR2 reads YFSETQ. The CDR3 spans 13 residues. The CDR3 bases are TGCGCCAGCAGCTCCCTAACAGGGAATGAGCAGTTCTTC. Translated, it gives CASSSLTGNEQFF.

This clone was counted between two and nine times. The chain uses TRBV30 and TRBJ1-2; 8 positions match TRBD1. CDR3 length equals 13 residues. CDR1 is GTSNPN and CDR2 is SVGIG in the germline V gene (reference sequence). After removal of 8 bases from V and 0 bases from J, the junction contained 5 bases not matched to a gene. CDR3 DNA: TGTGCCGACAGGGGACTTGCTAACTATGGCTACACCTTC. It yields the protein CADRGLANYGYTF.

This chain uses TRBV2 with TRBJ2-2, with D possibly TRBD2 on 6 matching bases. The CDR3 contains 14 residues. The V end lost 9 bases, the J end lost 1 base, and 12 bases lay between the germline ends. Per germline, CDR1 SNHLY and CDR2 FYNNEI. DNA of the CDR3: TGTGCCAGTGCCGGGACTGGGAACACCGGGGAGCTGTTTTTT. As protein: CASAGTGNTGELFF. The entire variable domain, with the rest obtained from reference TRBV2 and TRBJ2-2, is as follows: EPEVTQTPSHQVTQMGQEVILRCVPISNHLYFYWYRQILGQKVEFLVSFYNNEISEKSEIFDDQFSVERPDGSNFTLKIRSTKLEDSAMYFCASAGTGNTGELFFGEGSRLTVL.

This clone was counted only a few times. CDR3 coding DNA: TGCGCCAGCAGCTTGTCTCGACCAGGCCGGGAAAGGTTCGGCACAAACTATGGCTACACCTTC. As protein: CASSLSRPGRERFGTNYGYTF. J is TRBJ1-2 and V is TRBV5-1; D unclear. Trimming pared 1 base from V and 2 bases from J, leaving 30 bases between. Germline V CDR1 and CDR2: SGHRS, YFSETQ. The CDR3 totals 21 residues. Drawing the rest from reference TRBV5-1 and TRBJ1-2, the complete variable domain is KAGVTQTPRYLIKTRGQQVTLSCSPISGHRSVSWYQQTPGQGLQFLFEYFSETQRNKGNFPGRFSGRQFSNSRSEMNVSTLELGDSALYLCASSLSRPGRERFGTNYGYTFGSGTRLTVV.

This clone was counted a few times. V and J are TRBV5-4 and TRBJ2-7, with no clear D. The CDR3 is made up of 14 amino acids. V lost 4 bases to trimming and J lost 3 bases, with 14 bases between them. Germline-derived CDR1 and CDR2 are SGHNT and YYREEE (reference sequence). The CDR3 sequence: CASSPDVANYEQYF. In DNA form, the CDR3 reads TGTGCCAGCAGCCCGGACGTCGCGAACTACGAGCAGTACTTC.

The chain has TRBV2 and TRBJ2-4; 10 nucleotides agree with TRBD1. CDR3 size: 15 residues. V gave up 6 bases and J gave up 3 bases; unmatched junction bases: 5. From germline, CDR1 is SNHLY and CDR2 FYNNEI. CDR3 loop: CASSPGQGYKNIQYF. The CDR3 DNA follows: TGTGCCAGCAGCCCGGGACAGGGGTACAAAAACATTCAGTACTTC.

The chain links TRBV25-1 to TRBJ1-2; D is unclear. The germline CDR1 and CDR2 sequences are MGHDK and SYGVNS. The CDR3 extends over 14 amino acids. Trimming took off 1 base at V and 4 bases at J, with 10 bases between the two ends. The CDR3 nucleotides read TGTGCCAGCAGTGAATCCGGTTTCAGCTATGGCTACACCTTC. It encodes CASSESGFSYGYTF.

The chain uses TRBV28 and TRBJ1-2, with D possibly matching TRBD1 (5 bases). V lost 2 bases to trimming and J lost 5 bases, with 15 bases between them. The CDR3 is 15 residues long. The germline CDR1 and CDR2 sequences are MDHEN and SYDVKM. CDR3 in amino acids: CASSLRSVGTYGYTF. The CDR3, as DNA: TGTGCCAGCAGTTTAAGGTCGGTGGGGACGTATGGCTACACCTTC.

At least ten counts were recorded for this clone. The chain joins TRBV19 to TRBJ2-7; 7 positions agree with TRBD1. The CDR3 has 14 amino acids. J lost 5 bases, V lost 5 bases, and 9 bases had no gene match. Looked up from germline, CDR1 is LNHDA and CDR2 is SQIVND (reference sequence). The CDR3 is CASSFRDRRNEQYF. The CDR3 bases are TGTGCCAGTAGTTTCCGGGACAGACGCAACGAGCAGTACTTC.